This entry lists 30 T cell receptor beta chains sequenced from one sample in a study of a mutant IDH1 vaccine in newly diagnosed glioma. No antigens are known for them. Sequencing used immunoSEQ multiplex PCR; TCRdb keeps in-frame clones, though not all of them. In the table there are 20,000 to 25,000 clones, less than 85% of which are singletons. Stated time point: week 11, during vaccination. All doses held 300 ug of mutant IDH1 20-mer peptide, with topical imiquimod. The sequences come from peripheral blood mononuclear cells (PBMCs), collected from a glioma patient whose treatment included an IDH1 peptide vaccine. The receptors here all came from a man between 18 and 35 years old with glioma. Some clones in this sample may be carry-over from other donors' samples.

V and J are TRBV19 and TRBJ1-2, with D perhaps matching TRBD1 (6 bases). V lost 3 bases to trimming and J lost 1 base, with 21 bases between them. Germline CDR1 LNHDA, CDR2 SQIVND (reference sequence). This CDR3 region has 18 residues. CDR3 DNA sequence: TGTGCCAGTAGTATTAGATGGCGATTGCAGGGGAGTAACTATGGCTACACCTTC. This translates into CASSIRWRLQGSNYGYTF.

The gene calls are TRBV7-2 and TRBJ2-3, with 13 bases aligning to TRBD2. The germline gives CDR1 SGHTA, CDR2 FQGNSA. The CDR3 consists of 19 residues. V lost 5 bases, J lost 5 bases, and 16 bases stayed unmatched. Here the CDR3 DNA reads TGTGCCAGCAGCCCCCGCCTTTTGCGGACTAGCGGGGGTGAAGATACGCAGTATTTT. Protein: CASSPRLLRTSGGEDTQYF.

The V and J genes are TRBV18 and TRBJ2-7; 7 positions match TRBD1. CDR1 and CDR2 (germline): KGHSH, LQKENI. The length of the CDR3 is 15 residues. With 2 bases clipped from V and 2 bases from J, the junction kept 6 bases outside the gene matches. Here the CDR3 reads CASSPGRTGPYEQYF. As DNA, the CDR3 is TGTGCCAGCTCACCAGGTCGGACAGGACCCTACGAGCAGTACTTC.

V usage is TRBV11-3 and J usage is TRBJ2-2; D unresolved. CDR3 length: 15 amino acids. The ends were cut back, 4 bases at V and 1 base at J, with 10 bases in the middle. Germline CDR1 is SGHNT and CDR2 is YENEEA. The CDR3 DNA follows: TGTGCCAGCAGCTCCGTTGGACGGAACACCGGGGAGCTGTTTTTT. Translated: CASSSVGRNTGELFF.

This clone was observed a few times. The V gene is TRBV7-9, the J gene TRBJ2-3; D remains ambiguous. V was clipped by 5 bases and J by 0 bases, with 3 bases between them. The CDR3 spans 12 residues. Germline V CDR1 and CDR2: SEHNR, FQNEAQ (reference sequence). CDR3 sequence: CASSLSTDTQYF. DNA for the CDR3: TGTGCCAGCAGCCTAAGCACAGATACGCAGTATTTT.

V and J are TRBV28 and TRBJ1-1; no definite D call. The CDR3 sequence is 13 residues long. Trimming removed 8 bases at V and 5 bases at J, with 15 bases between. Germline CDR1 reads MDHEN; CDR2 reads SYDVKM. In DNA form, the CDR3 reads TGTGCCAGCTTCGAGGCTTACCTGACTGAAGCTTTCTTT. Amino acid sequence: CASFEAYLTEAFF.

V is TRBV9 and J is TRBJ2-2; maybe TRBD2 (7 bases). The CDR3 totals 13 residues. Germline assignment: CDR1 SGDLS and CDR2 YYNGEE. V was pared by 4 bases and J by 10 bases, with 14 bases between. The CDR3 nucleotides are TGTGCCAGCAGCCGAGGGGGGGCCCTGGAGCTGTTTTTT. Protein product: CASSRGGALELFF.

This chain links TRBV19 with TRBJ2-3; D uncertain. Trimming shortened V by 3 bases and J by 0 bases, and 10 bases separated the two germline ends. The CDR3 extends over 15 amino acids. Germline-derived CDR1 and CDR2 are LNHDA and SQIVND (reference sequence). Written as DNA, the CDR3 is TGTGCCAGTAGTATGGCTAGTATTAGCACAGATACGCAGTATTTT. The encoded protein is CASSMASISTDTQYF.

This chain links TRBV30 with TRBJ2-7, with 9 bases that match TRBD1. CDR3 size: 15 residues. Germline values: CDR1 GTSNPN, CDR2 SVGIG (reference sequence). V dropped 0 bases and J dropped 0; count of bases not matched to a gene: 3. The CDR3 reads CAWSVMGQGSYEQYF. The CDR3 DNA is TGTGCCTGGAGTGTAATGGGACAGGGCTCCTACGAGCAGTACTTC.

V is TRBV25-1 and J is TRBJ2-5; D perhaps matches TRBD1 (6 bases). This CDR3 has 15 amino acids. Trimming stripped 3 bases from V and 0 bases from J, with 11 bases between. The germline V gene encodes CDR1 MGHDK and CDR2 SYGVNS. CDR3 DNA sequence: TGTGCCAGCAGTGACAAGGACAGACACCAAGAGACCCAGTACTTC. Its translation: CASSDKDRHQETQYF.

This chain links TRBV30 with TRBJ1-3, with D uncertain. Germline V gene sequence: CDR1 GTSNPN, CDR2 SVGIG (reference sequence). There are 18 residues in the CDR3. Trimming cost V 0 bases and J 6 bases, with 24 bases left between them. For the CDR3, the DNA is TGTGCCTGGAGTGTGGTTTTAACTAGCCTTCTAAGGCAAAACACCATATATTTT. Its translation: CAWSVVLTSLLRQNTIYF.

V usage is TRBV4-2 and J usage is TRBJ2-3; 10 bases align to TRBD2. The germline gives CDR1 LGHNA, CDR2 YNFKEQ. V trimming: 0 bases; J trimming: 5 bases; junction bases outside the gene matches: 5. This CDR3 spans 16 amino acids. The CDR3 here is CASSQDTAGGRDTQYF. DNA for the CDR3: TGTGCCAGCAGCCAAGATACAGCGGGGGGGAGAGATACGCAGTATTTT.

The chain employs TRBV19 and TRBJ1-1; tentative D call: TRBD1 (5 bases). V lost 3 bases, J lost 7 bases, and 18 bases lay in between. The germline CDR1 and CDR2 sequences are LNHDA and SQIVND (reference sequence). CDR3 length: 15 residues. The chain's CDR3 is CASSIRGVNGDEAFF. CDR3 DNA: TGTGCCAGTAGTATCCGGGGGGTCAACGGGGATGAAGCTTTCTTT.

The chain couples TRBV6-5 to TRBJ1-5; perhaps TRBD1 as D (6 bases). Germline loops: CDR1 MNHEY, CDR2 SVGAGI. The V and J ends lost 5 bases and 6 bases respectively, with 11 bases between them. The CDR3 is made up of 13 amino acids. The CDR3 DNA reads as TGTGCCAGCAGTACAGGGCTCGTTCAGCCCCAGCATTTT. Translating it yields CASSTGLVQPQHF.

This clone was seen a single time. J is TRBJ1-5 and V is TRBV6-5, with 9 bases lining up with TRBD1. Germline trimming cut 6 bases from V and 5 bases from J; bases unmatched to any gene: 5. Germline V lookup: CDR1 MNHEY, CDR2 SVGAGI. The CDR3 contains 14 residues. CDR3 protein: CASSRGQGHQPQHF. Written as DNA, the CDR3 is TGTGCCAGCAGCAGGGGACAGGGACATCAGCCCCAGCATTTT.

The chain couples TRBV5-1 to TRBJ2-3; D might be TRBD2 (6 bases). The V and J ends lost 4 bases and 5 bases respectively, with 17 bases between them. CDR1 is SGHRS and CDR2 is YFSETQ in the germline V gene. The CDR3 contains 15 residues. CDR3 loop: CASSEIDPGVDTQYF. For the CDR3, the DNA is TGCGCCAGCAGCGAAATCGACCCGGGGGTAGATACGCAGTATTTT.

V gene TRBV18 combines with J gene TRBJ1-5; D gene ambiguous. Trimming removed 4 bases at V and 3 bases at J, with 13 bases between. Germline-derived CDR1 and CDR2 are KGHSH and LQKENI. The CDR3 spans 15 residues. This CDR3 is CASSLRGLINQPQHF. Written as DNA, the CDR3 is TGTGCCAGCTCACTCCGAGGGTTGATCAATCAGCCCCAGCATTTT.

This clone showed up just a few times. The chain joins TRBV5-1 to TRBJ1-5; TRBD1 matches 11 bases. This CDR3 spans 15 amino acids. With V trimmed by 1 base and J by 7 bases, 4 bases remained unmatched. Germline V gives CDR1 SGHRS, CDR2 YFSETQ. The CDR3, as DNA: TGCGCCAGCAGCTTGACGGGACAGGGGGACCAGCCCCAGCATTTT. Its translation: CASSLTGQGDQPQHF.

The V gene is TRBV7-6, the J gene TRBJ2-3, with D hard to call. Looked up from germline, CDR1 is SGHVS and CDR2 is FNYEAQ. Trimming cost V 2 bases and J 2 bases, with 8 bases left between them. The CDR3 is 14 residues long. The CDR3 region has the DNA TGTGCCAGCAGCTTATGGCCGAACACAGATACGCAGTATTTT. This encodes CASSLWPNTDTQYF.

This clone was found a few times. The V call is TRBV28, the J call TRBJ1-3; a possible D gene is TRBD1 (6 bases). The CDR3 has 17 residues. Trimming took 4 bases from V and 0 from J, leaving 16 bases between them. Per the germline V gene, CDR1 is MDHEN and CDR2 is SYDVKM. The CDR3 nucleotides are TGTGCCAGCAGTTGGGGCGGGGGGGCGATCTCTGGAAACACCATATATTTT. Translated: CASSWGGGAISGNTIYF.

In its sample, this clone was seen a few times. J is TRBJ1-1 and V is TRBV30; D is uncertain. The length of the CDR3 is 14 residues. Per germline, CDR1 GTSNPN and CDR2 SVGIG (reference sequence). Trimming left V 8 bases short and J 1 base short, with 17 bases between. CDR3 sequence reads: CAHGVSWQNTEAFF. In nucleotides, the CDR3 is TGTGCCCATGGGGTGTCGTGGCAGAACACTGAAGCTTTCTTT.

This chain uses TRBV5-1 with TRBJ1-6; D is undetermined. This CDR3 is built from 15 residues. From germline, CDR1 is SGHRS and CDR2 YFSETQ. The germline V and J ends were trimmed by 0 bases and 7 bases, with 11 bases remaining between them. This CDR3 is CASSLVLQTNSPLHF. The CDR3 region has the DNA TGCGCCAGCAGCTTGGTGCTGCAGACGAATTCACCCCTCCACTTT.

The chain joins TRBV14 to TRBJ2-1; 8 bases line up with TRBD1. The J segment lost 3 bases and the V segment lost 4 bases, leaving 5 bases of the junction unmatched. Germline lookup yields CDR1 SGHDN and CDR2 FVKESK. The CDR3 covers 15 residues. CDR3: CASSPYRGIYNEQFF. The CDR3 bases are TGTGCCAGCAGCCCCTACAGGGGGATCTACAATGAGCAGTTCTTC.

The chain links TRBV10-3 to TRBJ1-3, with D possibly being TRBD1 (5 bases). V lost 6 bases to trimming and J lost 2 bases, with 14 bases between them. Germline V gene sequence: CDR1 ENHRY, CDR2 SYGVKD. The CDR3 spans 15 residues. For the CDR3, the DNA is TGTGCCATCAGGGGGGGGTTGGGTACTGGAAACACCATATATTTT. Translated, it gives CAIRGGLGTGNTIYF.

The chain combines TRBV6-5 with TRBJ1-4; D unresolved. The CDR3 has 14 residues. Germline V gene data show CDR1 as MNHEY and CDR2 as SVGAGI. V was clipped by 5 bases and J by 4 bases, with 11 bases between them. CDR3 nucleotide sequence: TGTGCCAGCAGTCGCGACACGTTTAATGAAAAACTGTTTTTT. This encodes CASSRDTFNEKLFF.

This chain joins TRBV13 and TRBJ2-7; D uncertain. Germline V CDR1 and CDR2: PRHDT, FYEKMQ (reference sequence). There are 15 residues in the CDR3. V lost 5 bases to trimming and J lost 4 bases, with 18 bases between them. For the CDR3, the DNA is TGTGCCAGCAGCCCCGGTCTTCAGCCGAAGTACGAGCAGTACTTC. This encodes CASSPGLQPKYEQYF.

This chain links TRBV5-6 with TRBJ1-2, with TRBD1 matching over 9 bases. CDR1 and CDR2 (germline): SGHDT, YYEEEE. Losses at the gene ends were 0 bases for V and 10 bases for J; bases not matched to a gene: 7. This CDR3 has 14 amino acids. The CDR3 is CASSLGTGGHDYTF. CDR3 sequence (DNA): TGTGCCAGCAGCTTGGGAACAGGGGGCCATGACTACACCTTC.

A few counts support this clone. This chain uses TRBV18 with TRBJ1-2; 7 nucleotides align to TRBD1. V shed 3 bases, J shed 4 bases, and the junction held 11 bases outside the gene matches. The V gene's germline CDR1 is KGHSH and CDR2 LQKENI. This CDR3 region has 16 residues. The CDR3 DNA follows: TGTGCCAGCTCACCGAGCTCGACAGGGCCTCTCTATGGCTACACCTTC. It is translated as CASSPSSTGPLYGYTF.

The chain employs TRBV4-3 and TRBJ1-2; the match to TRBD1 covers 9 bases. Unmatched junction bases numbered 9, after V lost 0 bases and J lost 4 bases. Germline CDR1 is LGHNA and CDR2 is YSLEER. This CDR3 has 17 amino acids. CDR3 amino acids: CASSQDPLGTGLYGYTF. Here the CDR3 DNA reads TGCGCCAGCAGCCAAGATCCCCTAGGGACAGGGCTCTATGGCTACACCTTC.

V gene TRBV6-5 combines with J gene TRBJ2-1; either TRBD1 or TRBD2 may fit D (5 bases each). The CDR3 has 15 residues. Germline CDR1 MNHEY, CDR2 SVGAGI. V shed 5 bases and J shed 4 bases, with 15 bases lying between them. The CDR3 bases are TGTGCCAGCAGTATTTCGTTGGGGGAGTACAATGAGCAGTTCTTC. This translates into CASSISLGEYNEQFF.